The T cell receptor beta chain under discussion was sequenced for a study of cytomegalovirus exposure and HLA in healthy donors. Across the whole study: Early release data held 75 million to 100 million unique TCRs from HLA-typed donors.

The CDR3 is 16 amino acids. J gave up 3 bases and V 1 base, and 5 bases lay outside the gene matches. CDR1 and CDR2 from the germline V gene are MNHEY and SMNVEV (reference sequence). This clone was detected many times. Its antigen is unidentified. General study results and limits: CMV serostatus was the sole immune exposure data available. A classifier reportedly called cytomegalovirus status with high sensitivity and specificity. Across HLA loci, a later analysis found differing TCR association rates, with DRB1 most and HLA-C fewest.

The PCR contained 60 Vbeta and 13 Jbeta primers. TCRdb's copy holds only in-frame clones and misses some; the assay was immunoSEQ multiplex PCR. The sample records 200,000 to 300,000 clones, roughly 81% being singletons. The genes are TRBV27 and TRBJ1-1, with 10 bases identical to TRBD1. Sequenced input: PBMCs. The origin of this receptor is a middle-aged woman in good health and CMV-seropositive. The DNA of the CDR3 is TGTGCCAGCAGTTTATACGGGACAGGGGTATACACTGAAGCTTTCTTT. Translating it yields CASSLYGTGVYTEAFF.